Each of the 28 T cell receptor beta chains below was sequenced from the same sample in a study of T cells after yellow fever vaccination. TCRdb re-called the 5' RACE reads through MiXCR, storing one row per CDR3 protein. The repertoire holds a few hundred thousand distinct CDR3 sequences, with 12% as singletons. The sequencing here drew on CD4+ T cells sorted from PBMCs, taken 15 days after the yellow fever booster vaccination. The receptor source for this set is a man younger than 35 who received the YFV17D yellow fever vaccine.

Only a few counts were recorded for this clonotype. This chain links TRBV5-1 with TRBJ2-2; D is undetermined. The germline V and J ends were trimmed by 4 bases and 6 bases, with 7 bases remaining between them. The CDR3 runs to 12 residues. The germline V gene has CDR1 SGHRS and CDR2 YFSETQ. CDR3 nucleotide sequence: TGCGCCAGCAGCAATGGGGCCGGGGAGCTGTTTTTT. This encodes CASSNGAGELFF.

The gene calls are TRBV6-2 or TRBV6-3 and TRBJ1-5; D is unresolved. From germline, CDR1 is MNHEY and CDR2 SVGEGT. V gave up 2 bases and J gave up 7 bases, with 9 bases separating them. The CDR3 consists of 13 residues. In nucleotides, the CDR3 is TGTGCCAGCAGTTACGTAAACGGCCAGCCCCAGCATTTT. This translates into CASSYVNGQPQHF.

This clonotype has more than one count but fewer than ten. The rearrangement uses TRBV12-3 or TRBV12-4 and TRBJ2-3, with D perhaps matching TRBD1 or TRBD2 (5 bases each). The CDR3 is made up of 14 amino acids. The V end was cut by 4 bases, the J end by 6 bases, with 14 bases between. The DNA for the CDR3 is TGTGCCAGCAGTTGGGACGACGACACCGATACGCAGTATTTT. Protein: CASSWDDDTDTQYF.

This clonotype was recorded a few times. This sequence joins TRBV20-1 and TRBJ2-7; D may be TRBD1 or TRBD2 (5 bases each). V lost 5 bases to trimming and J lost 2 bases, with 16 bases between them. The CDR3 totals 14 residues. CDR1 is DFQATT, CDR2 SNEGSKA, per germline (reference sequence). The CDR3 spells CSAPTGTSTYEQYF. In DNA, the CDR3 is TGCAGTGCTCCCACCGGGACCTCAACCTACGAGCAGTACTTC.

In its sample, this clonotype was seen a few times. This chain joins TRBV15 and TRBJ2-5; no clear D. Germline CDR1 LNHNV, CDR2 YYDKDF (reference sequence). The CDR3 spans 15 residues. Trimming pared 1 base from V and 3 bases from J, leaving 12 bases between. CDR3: CATSRVPRPEETQYF. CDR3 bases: TGTGCCACCAGCAGAGTCCCCAGGCCAGAAGAGACCCAGTACTTC.

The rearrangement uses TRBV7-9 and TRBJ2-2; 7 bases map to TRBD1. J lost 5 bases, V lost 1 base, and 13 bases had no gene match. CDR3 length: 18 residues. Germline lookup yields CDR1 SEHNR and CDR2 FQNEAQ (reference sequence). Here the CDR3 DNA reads TGTGCCAGCAGCTTAGGACAGGGAAGGTTCGCGAGTACCGGGGAGCTGTTTTTT. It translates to CASSLGQGRFASTGELFF.

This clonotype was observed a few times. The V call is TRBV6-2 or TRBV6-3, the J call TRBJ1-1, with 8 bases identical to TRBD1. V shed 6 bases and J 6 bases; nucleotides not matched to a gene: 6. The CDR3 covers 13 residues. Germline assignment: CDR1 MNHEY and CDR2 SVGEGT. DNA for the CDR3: TGTGCCAGCAGACTATCAGGGGGCTCTGAAGCTTTCTTT. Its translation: CASRLSGGSEAFF.

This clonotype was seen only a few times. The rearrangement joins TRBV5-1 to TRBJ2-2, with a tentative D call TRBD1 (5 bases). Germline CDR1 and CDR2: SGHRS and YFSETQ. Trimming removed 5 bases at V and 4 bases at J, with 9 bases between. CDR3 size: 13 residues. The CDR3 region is CASRPDSTGELFF. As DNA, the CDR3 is TGCGCCAGCAGACCCGACAGCACCGGGGAGCTGTTTTTT.

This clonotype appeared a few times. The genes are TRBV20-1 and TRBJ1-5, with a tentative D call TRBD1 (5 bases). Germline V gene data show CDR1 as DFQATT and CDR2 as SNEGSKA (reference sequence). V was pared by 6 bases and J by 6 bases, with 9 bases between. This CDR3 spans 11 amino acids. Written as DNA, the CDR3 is TGCAGTGCCAGAACAGGTCAGCCCCAGCATTTT. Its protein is CSARTGQPQHF.

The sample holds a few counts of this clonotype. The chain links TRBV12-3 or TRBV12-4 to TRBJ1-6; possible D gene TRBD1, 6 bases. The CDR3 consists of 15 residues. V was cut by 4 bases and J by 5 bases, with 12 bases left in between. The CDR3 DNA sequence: TGTGCCAGCAGTTATGGGGGGCACGATAATTCACCCCTCCACTTT. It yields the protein CASSYGGHDNSPLHF.

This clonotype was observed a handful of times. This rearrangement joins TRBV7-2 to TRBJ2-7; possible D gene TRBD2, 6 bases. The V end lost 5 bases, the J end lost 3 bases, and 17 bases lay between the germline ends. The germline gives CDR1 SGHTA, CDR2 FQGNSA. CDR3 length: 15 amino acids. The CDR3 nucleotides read TGTGCCAGCAGCCTAACCCGGGACTCCAACTACGAGCAGTACGTC. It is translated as CASSLTRDSNYEQYV.

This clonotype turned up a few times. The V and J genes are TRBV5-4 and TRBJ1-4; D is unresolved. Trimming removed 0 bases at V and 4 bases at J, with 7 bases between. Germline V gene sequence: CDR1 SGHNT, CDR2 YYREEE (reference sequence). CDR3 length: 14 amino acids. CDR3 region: CASSLGGLNEKLFF. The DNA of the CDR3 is TGTGCCAGCAGCTTGGGAGGGCTTAATGAAAAACTGTTTTTT.

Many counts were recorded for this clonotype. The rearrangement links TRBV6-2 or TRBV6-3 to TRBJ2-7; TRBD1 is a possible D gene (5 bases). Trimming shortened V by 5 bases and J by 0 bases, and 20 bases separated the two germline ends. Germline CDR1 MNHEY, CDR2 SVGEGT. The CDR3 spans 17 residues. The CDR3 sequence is CASSDRLQAKYSYEQYF. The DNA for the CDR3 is TGTGCCAGCAGTGATCGGTTACAGGCTAAATACTCCTACGAGCAGTACTTC.

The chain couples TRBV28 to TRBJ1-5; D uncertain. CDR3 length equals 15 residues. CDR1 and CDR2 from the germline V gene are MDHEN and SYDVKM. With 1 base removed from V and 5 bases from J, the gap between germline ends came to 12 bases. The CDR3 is CASSLLSVADQPQHF. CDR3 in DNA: TGTGCCAGCAGTTTATTATCCGTGGCAGATCAGCCCCAGCATTTT. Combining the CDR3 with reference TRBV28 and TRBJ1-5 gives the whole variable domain DVKVTQSSRYLVKRTGEKVFLECVQDMDHENMFWYRQDPGLGLRLIYFSYDVKMKEKGDIPEGYSVSREKKERFSLILESASTNQTSMYLCASSLLSVADQPQHFGDGTRLSIL.

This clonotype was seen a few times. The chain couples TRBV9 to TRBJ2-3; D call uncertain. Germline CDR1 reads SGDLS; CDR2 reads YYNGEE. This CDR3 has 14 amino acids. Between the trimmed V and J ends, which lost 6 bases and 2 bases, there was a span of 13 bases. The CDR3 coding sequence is TGTGCCAGCACCCGAGAGACTTCCACAGATACGCAGTATTTT. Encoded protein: CASTRETSTDTQYF.

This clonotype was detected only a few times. This chain's CDR3 is CASSAGGGNTIYF. The CDR3 DNA follows: TGTGCCAGCAGCGCGGGAGGCGGAAACACCATATATTTT. The chain combines TRBV9 with TRBJ1-3; D unresolved. Germline lookup yields CDR1 SGDLS and CDR2 YYNGEE. The CDR3 length is 13 residues. V was clipped by 3 bases and J by 4 bases, with 8 bases between them.

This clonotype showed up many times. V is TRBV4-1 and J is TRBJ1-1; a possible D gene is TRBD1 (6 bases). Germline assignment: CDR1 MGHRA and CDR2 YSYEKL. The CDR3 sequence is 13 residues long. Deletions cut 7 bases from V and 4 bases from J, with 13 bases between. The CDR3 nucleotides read TGCGCCAGCAAGAGGGGGGCGAGCACTGAAGCTTTCTTT. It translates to CASKRGASTEAFF.

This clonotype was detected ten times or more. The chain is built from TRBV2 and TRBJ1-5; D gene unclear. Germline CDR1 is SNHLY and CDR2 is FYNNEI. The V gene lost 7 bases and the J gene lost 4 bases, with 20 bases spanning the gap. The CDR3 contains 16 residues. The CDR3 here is CASMGEGRAGNQPQHF. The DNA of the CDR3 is TGTGCCAGCATGGGCGAGGGCCGTGCCGGTAATCAGCCCCAGCATTTT.

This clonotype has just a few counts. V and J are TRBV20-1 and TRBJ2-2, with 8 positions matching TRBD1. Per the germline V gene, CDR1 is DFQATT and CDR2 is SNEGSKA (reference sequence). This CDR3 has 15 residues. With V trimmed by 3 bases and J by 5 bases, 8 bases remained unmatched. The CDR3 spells CSASGQGRMTGELFF. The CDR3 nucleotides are TGCAGTGCTAGTGGACAGGGTAGGATGACCGGGGAGCTGTTTTTT.

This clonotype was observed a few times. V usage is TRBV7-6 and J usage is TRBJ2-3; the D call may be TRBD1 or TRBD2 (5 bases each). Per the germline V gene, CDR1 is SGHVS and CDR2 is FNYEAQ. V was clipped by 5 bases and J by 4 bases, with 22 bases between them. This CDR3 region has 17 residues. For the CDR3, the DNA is TGTGCCAGCAGCCCTCCCCGGCGTGGGGGACGAGCAGATACGCAGTATTTT. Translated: CASSPPRRGGRADTQYF. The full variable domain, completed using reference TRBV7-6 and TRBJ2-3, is GAGVSQSPRYKVTKRGQDVALRCDPISGHVSLYWYRQALGQGPEFLTYFNYEAQQDKSGLPNDRFSAERPEGSISTLTIQRTEQRDSAMYRCASSPPRRGGRADTQYFGPGTRLTVL.

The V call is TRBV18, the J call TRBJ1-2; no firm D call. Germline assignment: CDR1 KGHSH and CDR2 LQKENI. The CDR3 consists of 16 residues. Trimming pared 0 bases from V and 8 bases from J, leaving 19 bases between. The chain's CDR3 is CASSPPSGRNSLGYTF. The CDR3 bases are TGTGCCAGCTCACCACCCTCGGGCAGGAACTCCTTGGGCTACACCTTC.

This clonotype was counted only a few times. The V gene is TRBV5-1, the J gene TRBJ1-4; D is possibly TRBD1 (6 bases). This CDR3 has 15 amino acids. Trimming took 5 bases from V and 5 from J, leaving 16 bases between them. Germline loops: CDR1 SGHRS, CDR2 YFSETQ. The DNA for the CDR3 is TGCGCCAGCAGGCGGACCGGGCAGGGGAATGAAAAACTGTTTTTT. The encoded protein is CASRRTGQGNEKLFF. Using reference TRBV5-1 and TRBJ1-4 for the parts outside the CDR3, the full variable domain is KAGVTQTPRYLIKTRGQQVTLSCSPISGHRSVSWYQQTPGQGLQFLFEYFSETQRNKGNFPGRFSGRQFSNSRSEMNVSTLELGDSALYLCASRRTGQGNEKLFFGSGTQLSVL.

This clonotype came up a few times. CDR3 nucleotide sequence: TGTGCCAGCAGCCCCGGGACAGGGTTTAGTGATGAAGCTTTCTTT. Amino acids: CASSPGTGFSDEAFF. The chain employs TRBV6-5 and TRBJ1-1, with 9 positions matching TRBD1. CDR3 size: 15 residues. V lost 6 bases and J lost 7; bases outside the gene matches: 12. Germline V gene sequence: CDR1 MNHEY, CDR2 SVGAGI.

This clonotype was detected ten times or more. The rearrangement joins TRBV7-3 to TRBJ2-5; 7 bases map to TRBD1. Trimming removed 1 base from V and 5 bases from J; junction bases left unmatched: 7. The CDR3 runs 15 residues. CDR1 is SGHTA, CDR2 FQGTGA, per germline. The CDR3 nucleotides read TGTGCCAGCAGCTTAAGTGCTGGACAGGAGGAGACCCAGTACTTC. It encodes CASSLSAGQEETQYF.

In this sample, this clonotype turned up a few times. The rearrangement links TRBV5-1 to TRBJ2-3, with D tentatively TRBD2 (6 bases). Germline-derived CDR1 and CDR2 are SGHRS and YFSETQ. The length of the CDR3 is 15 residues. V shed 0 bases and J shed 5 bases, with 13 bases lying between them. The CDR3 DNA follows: TGCGCCAGCAGCTTGGACTCGCGGAGGGTAGATACGCAGTATTTT. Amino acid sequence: CASSLDSRRVDTQYF.

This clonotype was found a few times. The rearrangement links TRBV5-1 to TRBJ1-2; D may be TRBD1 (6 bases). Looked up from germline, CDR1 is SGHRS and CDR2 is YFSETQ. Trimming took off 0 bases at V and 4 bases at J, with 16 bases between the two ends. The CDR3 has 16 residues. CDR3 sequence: CASSLATGRGGYGYTF. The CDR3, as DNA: TGCGCCAGCAGCTTGGCCACCGGCAGGGGAGGCTATGGCTACACCTTC. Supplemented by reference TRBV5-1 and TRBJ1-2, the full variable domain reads KAGVTQTPRYLIKTRGQQVTLSCSPISGHRSVSWYQQTPGQGLQFLFEYFSETQRNKGNFPGRFSGRQFSNSRSEMNVSTLELGDSALYLCASSLATGRGGYGYTFGSGTRLTVV.

The CDR3 sequence: CASSLEPQGNTIYF. CDR3 DNA: TGCGCCAGCAGCTTGGAGCCACAGGGAAACACCATATATTTT. The chain combines TRBV5-1 with TRBJ1-3; D is ambiguous. V was pared by 0 bases and J by 4 bases, with 8 bases between. Germline assignment: CDR1 SGHRS and CDR2 YFSETQ. This CDR3 contains 14 residues. Filled out from reference TRBV5-1 and TRBJ1-3, the complete variable domain reads KAGVTQTPRYLIKTRGQQVTLSCSPISGHRSVSWYQQTPGQGLQFLFEYFSETQRNKGNFPGRFSGRQFSNSRSEMNVSTLELGDSALYLCASSLEPQGNTIYFGEGSWLTVV.

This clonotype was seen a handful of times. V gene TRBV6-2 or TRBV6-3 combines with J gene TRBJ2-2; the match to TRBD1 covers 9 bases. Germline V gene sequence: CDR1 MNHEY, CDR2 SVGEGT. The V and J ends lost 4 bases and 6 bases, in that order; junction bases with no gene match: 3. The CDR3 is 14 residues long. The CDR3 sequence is CASSSNRGPGELFF. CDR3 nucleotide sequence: TGTGCCAGCAGTTCAAACAGGGGGCCCGGGGAGCTGTTTTTT.